Here is one TCR beta chain with its context. The data originate from a study of T cell changes during pregnancy in multiple sclerosis. Sequenced by immunoSEQ multiplex PCR; TCRdb stores in-frame clones only, minus some. Among about 61,000 clones listed, about 90% were seen once. This TCR came from a female donor in good health, enrolled as a control in a pregnancy study. This sample comprised peripheral blood, obtained in the first trimester of pregnancy.

The CDR3 coding sequence is TGTGCCTGGAGTGCGGGAAGGGTCTCTGGAAACACCATATATTTT. Translation gives CAWSAGRVSGNTIYF. This chain connects TRBV30 to TRBJ1-3; no reliable D call. Trimming removed 1 base from V and 0 bases from J, with 10 bases in between. CDR1 GTSNPN and CDR2 SVGIG come from the germline V gene (reference sequence). The CDR3 has 15 amino acids.